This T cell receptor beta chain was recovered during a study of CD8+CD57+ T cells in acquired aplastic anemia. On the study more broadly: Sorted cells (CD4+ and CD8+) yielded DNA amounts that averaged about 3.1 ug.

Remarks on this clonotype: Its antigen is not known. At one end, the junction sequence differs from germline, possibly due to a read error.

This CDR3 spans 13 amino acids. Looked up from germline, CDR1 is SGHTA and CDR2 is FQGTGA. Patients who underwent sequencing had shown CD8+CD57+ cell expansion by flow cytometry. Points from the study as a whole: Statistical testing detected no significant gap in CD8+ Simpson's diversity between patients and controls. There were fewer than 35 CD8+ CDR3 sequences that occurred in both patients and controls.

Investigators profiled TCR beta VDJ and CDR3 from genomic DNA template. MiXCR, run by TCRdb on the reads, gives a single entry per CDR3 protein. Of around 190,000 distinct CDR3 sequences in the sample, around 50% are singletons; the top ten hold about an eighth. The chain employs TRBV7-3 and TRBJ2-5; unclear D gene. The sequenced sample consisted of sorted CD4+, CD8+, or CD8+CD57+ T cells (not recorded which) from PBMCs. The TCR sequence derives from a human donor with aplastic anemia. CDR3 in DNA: TGTGCTAGCAGCTTGGGCAGTTTAGAGACCCAGTACTTC. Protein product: CASSLGSLETQYF.